This TCR beta chain appears in the sequencing data of a study of T cells after yellow fever vaccination. TCRdb analysed the 5' RACE reads with MiXCR anew, one entry per CDR3 protein. The top ten hold about 14% of the sample, which has under 600,000 distinct CDR3 sequences, 13% seen once. The J segment lost 4 bases and the V segment lost 4 bases, leaving 7 bases of the junction unmatched. The CDR3 is 14 amino acids. The germline V gene has CDR1 DFQATT and CDR2 SNEGSKA (reference sequence). V gene TRBV20-1 combines with J gene TRBJ1-1, with 9 bases matching TRBD1. The origin of this receptor is a man aged 30 to 45 who received the YFV17D yellow fever vaccine. Specimen: PBMCs, collected on the day of the yellow fever booster vaccination. The CDR3 loop reads CSATAPTGGTEAFF. The CDR3, as DNA: TGCAGTGCTACGGCACCGACAGGGGGCACTGAAGCTTTCTTT.